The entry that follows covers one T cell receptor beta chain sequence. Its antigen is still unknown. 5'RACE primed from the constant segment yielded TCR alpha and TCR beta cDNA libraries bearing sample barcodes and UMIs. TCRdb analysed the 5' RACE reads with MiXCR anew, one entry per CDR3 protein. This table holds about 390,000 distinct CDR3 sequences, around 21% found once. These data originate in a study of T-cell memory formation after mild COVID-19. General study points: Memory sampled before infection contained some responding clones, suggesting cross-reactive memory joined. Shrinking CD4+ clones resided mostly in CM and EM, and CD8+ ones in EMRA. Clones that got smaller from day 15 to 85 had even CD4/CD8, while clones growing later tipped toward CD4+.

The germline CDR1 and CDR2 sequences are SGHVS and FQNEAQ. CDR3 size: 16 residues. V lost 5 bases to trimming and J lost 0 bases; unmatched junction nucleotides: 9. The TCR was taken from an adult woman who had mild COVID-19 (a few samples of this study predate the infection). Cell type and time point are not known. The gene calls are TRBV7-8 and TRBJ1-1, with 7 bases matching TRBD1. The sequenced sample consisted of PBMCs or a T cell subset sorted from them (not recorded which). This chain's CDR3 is CASSPDRENMNTEAFF. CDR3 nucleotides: TGTGCCAGCAGCCCAGACAGGGAAAACATGAACACTGAAGCTTTCTTT.